Sequencing of this T cell receptor (beta chain) was carried out in a study of T cells in Graves' hyperthyroidism and ophthalmopathy. The sample holds many counts of this clonotype. RNA transcripts provided the source from which TCR beta CDR3 regions were amplified. TCR CDR3 regions were first amplified by RT-PCR with HTBI primers. MiXCR, run by TCRdb on the multiplex PCR reads, gives a single entry per CDR3 protein. The table records approximately 360,000 distinct CDR3 sequences, 15% to 17% of them present only once. This CDR3 region has 15 residues. Per germline, CDR1 SEHNR and CDR2 FQNEAQ (reference sequence). Trimming took off 2 bases at V and 2 bases at J, with 11 bases between the two ends.

Sample: blood. This receptor was obtained from a woman between 18 and 29 years old with Graves' hyperthyroidism that later progressed to Graves' ophthalmopathy. The rearrangement uses TRBV7-9 and TRBJ2-3, with D perhaps matching TRBD1 (5 bases). In DNA form, the CDR3 reads TGTGCCAGCAGCTTATGGCAGGGTGCCACAGATACGCAGTATTTT. Translated, it gives CASSLWQGATDTQYF. Supplemented by reference TRBV7-9 and TRBJ2-3, the full variable domain reads DTGVSQNPRHKITKRGQNVTFRCDPISEHNRLYWYRQTLGQGPEFLTYFQNEAQLEKSRLLSDRFSAERPKGSFSTLEIQRTEQGDSAMYLCASSLWQGATDTQYFGPGTRLTVL.